What follows are 19 T cell receptor beta chains derived from one specimen sequenced in a study of PD-1 blockade in classical Hodgkin lymphoma. Measured with immunoSEQ multiplex PCR; TCRdb has only the in-frame clones, and not every one. The repertoire includes about 20,000 clones, around 80% of them detected once, and 40% sits in the top ten. In every patient, relapse followed autologous stem cell transplantation, while exposure to brentuximab vedotin differed. Sequencing was performed on peripheral blood mononuclear cells (PBMCs), taken before the second cycle of nivolumab. These receptors originate from a human donor with classical Hodgkin lymphoma.

This clone has only a few counts. The chain is built from TRBV29-1 and TRBJ1-2, with 8 nucleotides matching TRBD1. The CDR3 runs 14 residues. Germline lookup yields CDR1 SQVTM and CDR2 ANQGSEA. The J segment lost 3 bases and the V segment lost 4 bases, leaving 7 bases of the junction unmatched. CDR3 in DNA: TGCAGCGTTGTTGGTGACAGGGGCGACTATGGCTACACCTTC. This encodes CSVVGDRGDYGYTF.

This clone was detected a few times. The V and J genes are TRBV7-2 and TRBJ2-1, with 8 bases that match TRBD2. Germline V lookup: CDR1 SGHTA, CDR2 FQGNSA. The length of the CDR3 is 16 residues. With V trimmed by 3 bases and J by 3 bases, 7 bases remained unmatched. The CDR3 DNA reads as TGTGCCAGCAGCTTGCGTCGGGGGGGGGACTACAATGAGCAGTTCTTC. Residues: CASSLRRGGDYNEQFF.

This clone was observed a few times. The chain combines TRBV28 with TRBJ2-7; the match to TRBD2 covers 11 bases. V lost 6 bases and J lost 0; bases outside the gene matches: 16. This CDR3 is built from 19 residues. From germline, CDR1 is MDHEN and CDR2 SYDVKM. The CDR3: CASSSTFLAGGLSSYEQYF. The CDR3 nucleotides are TGTGCCAGCAGCTCCACGTTTCTAGCGGGAGGCCTGAGCTCCTACGAGCAGTACTTC.

This chain links TRBV7-2 with TRBJ1-2; D is unclear. The germline V and J ends were trimmed by 1 base and 4 bases, with 7 bases remaining between them. Germline V CDR1 and CDR2: SGHTA, FQGNSA. The CDR3 totals 13 residues. The CDR3 loop is CASSLVAGYGYTF. CDR3 sequence (DNA): TGTGCCAGCAGCTTAGTAGCGGGCTATGGCTACACCTTC. The full variable domain, in which reference TRBV7-2 and TRBJ1-2 provide the parts outside the CDR3, is GAGVSQSPSNKVTEKGKDVELRCDPISGHTALYWYRQSLGQGLEFLIYFQGNSAPDKSGLPSDRFSAERTGGSVSTLTIQRTQQEDSAVYLCASSLVAGYGYTFGSGTRLTVV.

This chain uses TRBV5-1 with TRBJ2-7; a weak D match, TRBD2 (5 bases). Germline-derived CDR1 and CDR2 are SGHRS and YFSETQ. The germline V and J ends were trimmed by 0 bases and 6 bases, with 13 bases remaining between them. The length of the CDR3 is 14 residues. The CDR3 region has the DNA TGCGCCAGCAGCTTGGGTCTAGCCGGAAGCGAGCAGTACTTC. Residues: CASSLGLAGSEQYF. The full variable domain, its missing parts supplied by reference TRBV5-1 and TRBJ2-7, is KAGVTQTPRYLIKTRGQQVTLSCSPISGHRSVSWYQQTPGQGLQFLFEYFSETQRNKGNFPGRFSGRQFSNSRSEMNVSTLELGDSALYLCASSLGLAGSEQYFGPGTRLTVT.

The chain joins TRBV5-1 to TRBJ1-3; no reliable D call. The CDR3 consists of 16 residues. With 0 bases removed from V and 4 bases from J, the gap between germline ends came to 14 bases. Germline CDR1 reads SGHRS; CDR2 reads YFSETQ. CDR3 protein: CASSLVPGEGGNTIYF. As DNA, the CDR3 is TGCGCCAGCAGCTTGGTACCGGGAGAGGGCGGAAACACCATATATTTT. Supplemented by reference TRBV5-1 and TRBJ1-3, the full variable domain reads KAGVTQTPRYLIKTRGQQVTLSCSPISGHRSVSWYQQTPGQGLQFLFEYFSETQRNKGNFPGRFSGRQFSNSRSEMNVSTLELGDSALYLCASSLVPGEGGNTIYFGEGSWLTVV.

J is TRBJ1-6 and V is TRBV9, with unresolved D. V was trimmed by 2 bases and J by 7 bases, leaving 10 bases between them. The CDR3 is made up of 14 amino acids. Germline V gene sequence: CDR1 SGDLS, CDR2 YYNGEE. The CDR3 loop reads CASSVGFGNSPLHF. CDR3 bases: TGTGCCAGCAGCGTGGGTTTCGGGAATTCACCCCTCCACTTT.

V and J are TRBV25-1 and TRBJ1-2; no firm D call. The CDR3 has 14 residues. V lost 1 base to trimming and J lost 3 bases, with 9 bases between them. The germline V gene has CDR1 MGHDK and CDR2 SYGVNS. CDR3 nucleotide sequence: TGTGCCAGCAGTGAATTGGGCGATTACTATGGCTACACCTTC. It is translated as CASSELGDYYGYTF.

The rearrangement joins TRBV6-4 to TRBJ2-3; D gene unclear. This CDR3 comprises 13 residues. Germline CDR1 MRHNA, CDR2 SNTAGT. V lost 3 bases to trimming and J lost 2 bases, with 6 bases between them. The CDR3 nucleotides are TGTGCCAGCAGTGAGAGCTACACAGATACGCAGTATTTT. It codes for CASSESYTDTQYF.

The gene calls are TRBV5-6 and TRBJ2-1, with D perhaps matching TRBD1 (8 bases). The germline CDR1 and CDR2 sequences are SGHDT and YYEEEE. The CDR3 has 14 residues. Trimming cost V 1 base and J 5 bases, with 10 bases left between them. The DNA for the CDR3 is TGTGCCAGCAGCTTGACAGGGGGGGACAATGAGCAGTTCTTC. It translates to CASSLTGGDNEQFF.

This clone came up a few times. This rearrangement joins TRBV30 to TRBJ1-2, with TRBD1 matching over 11 bases. Germline trimming cut 2 bases from V and 8 bases from J; bases unmatched to any gene: 4. Germline CDR1 reads GTSNPN; CDR2 reads SVGIG (reference sequence). This CDR3 has 13 residues. The CDR3 DNA follows: TGTGCCTGGAGTCGGACAGGGGGCGAGGGCTACACCTTC. Its protein is CAWSRTGGEGYTF. The full variable domain, completed using reference TRBV30 and TRBJ1-2, is SQTIHQWPATLVQPVGSPLSLECTVEGTSNPNLYWYRQAAGRGLQLLFYSVGIGQISSEVPQNLSASRPQDRQFILSSKKLLLSDSGFYLCAWSRTGGEGYTFGSGTRLTVV.

The genes are TRBV5-5 and TRBJ2-1; weak D call: TRBD2 (6 bases). CDR1 and CDR2 (germline): SGHKS, YYEKEE (reference sequence). The CDR3 has 13 residues. The ends were cut back, 2 bases at V and 10 bases at J, with 13 bases in the middle. This CDR3 reads CASSFGLFEEQFF. The CDR3 DNA follows: TGTGCCAGCAGCTTTGGACTATTCGAAGAGCAGTTCTTC.

The CDR3 DNA sequence: TGTGCCAGTAAAATAGGGGGCTTCATCGCTAACTATGGCTACACCTTC. Its translation is CASKIGGFIANYGYTF. The chain combines TRBV19 with TRBJ1-2, with 7 bases lining up with TRBD1. CDR1 and CDR2 from the germline V gene are LNHDA and SQIVND (reference sequence). CDR3 length equals 16 residues. Trimming removed 7 bases from V and 0 bases from J; junction bases left unmatched: 11.

A few counts support this clone. This chain uses TRBV4-1 with TRBJ2-2; tentatively, D is TRBD1 or TRBD2 (5 bases each). Germline V gene lookup returns CDR1 MGHRA and CDR2 YSYEKL. CDR3 length: 15 amino acids. Trimming shortened V by 1 base and J by 4 bases, and 10 bases separated the two germline ends. The CDR3 here is CASSQGQGVTGELFF. In DNA form, the CDR3 reads TGCGCCAGCAGCCAAGGGCAGGGAGTCACCGGGGAGCTGTTTTTT.

This clone occurred a few times. The chain joins TRBV19 to TRBJ2-3; the D gene is possibly TRBD2 (6 bases). Germline V gene data show CDR1 as LNHDA and CDR2 as SQIVND (reference sequence). CDR3 size: 15 residues. With 2 bases removed from V and 3 bases from J, the gap between germline ends came to 12 bases. The CDR3 reads CASSIPTGRTDTQYF. The CDR3 nucleotides are TGTGCCAGTAGTATACCGACGGGGAGGACAGATACGCAGTATTTT.

The rearrangement joins TRBV18 to TRBJ1-1; tentatively, D is TRBD1 (6 bases). From germline, CDR1 is KGHSH and CDR2 LQKENI. Trimming removed 6 bases at V and 2 bases at J, with 13 bases between. CDR3 length equals 14 residues. Written as DNA, the CDR3 is TGTGCCAGCTCCCCGACAGGCGGAAACACTGAAGCTTTCTTT. Translating gives CASSPTGGNTEAFF.

This chain links TRBV6-6 with TRBJ2-7; TRBD2 matches 8 bases. Looked up from germline, CDR1 is MNHNY and CDR2 is SVGAGI (reference sequence). Losses at the gene ends were 6 bases for V and 10 bases for J; bases not matched to a gene: 11. The CDR3 is 13 amino acids. In nucleotides, the CDR3 is TGTGCCAGCAGCCCCGGACTAGCCGACCTACAGTACTTC. Protein product: CASSPGLADLQYF.

The CDR3 DNA is TGTGCCAGCAGTGCCCCCTTATCAGCGCGGGGGGGCCGTGGCAACAATGAGCAGTTCTTC. Its protein is CASSAPLSARGGRGNNEQFF. The V call is TRBV6-1, the J call TRBJ2-1; 9 nucleotides match TRBD2. Germline assignment: CDR1 MNHNS and CDR2 SASEGT. The CDR3 is made up of 20 amino acids. After removal of 4 bases from V and 5 bases from J, the junction contained 21 bases not matched to a gene.

The table lists this clone with a count of one. This chain uses TRBV2 with TRBJ1-1, with no clear D. The CDR3 spans 14 residues. In germline, CDR1 is SNHLY, CDR2 FYNNEI. V shed 2 bases and J shed 3 bases, with 10 bases lying between them. The CDR3 bases are TGTGCCAGCAGTGAAATGCAGGAGTACACTGAAGCTTTCTTT. Translated: CASSEMQEYTEAFF. Full variable domain (outside the CDR3, taken from reference TRBV2 and TRBJ1-1): EPEVTQTPSHQVTQMGQEVILRCVPISNHLYFYWYRQILGQKVEFLVSFYNNEISEKSEIFDDQFSVERPDGSNFTLKIRSTKLEDSAMYFCASSEMQEYTEAFFGQGTRLTVV.